Sequencing of this T cell receptor (beta chain) was carried out in a study of CD8+CD57+ T cells in acquired aplastic anemia. The overall study: On average, sorted CD4+ and CD8+ cells gave 2.5 to 4 ug of DNA.

Using genomic DNA as the template, TCR beta VDJ and CDR3 profiling was carried out. A single record per CDR3 protein comes from TCRdb applying MiXCR to the reads. The sample holds roughly 180,000 distinct CDR3 sequences, almost 50% seen once. With regard to this clonotype: Its target is not known.

Only patients with CD8+CD57+ cell expansion on flow cytometry were chosen for sequencing. Patients had received no therapy at the time of blood sampling. Notes on the study in general: Patients did not significantly differ from controls in CD8+ Simpson's diversity.

CDR1 is DFQATT and CDR2 is SNEGSKA in the germline V gene (reference sequence). Trimming cost V 3 bases and J 0 bases, with 12 bases left between them. The CDR3 has 14 residues. The V call is TRBV20-1, the J call TRBJ2-7; no clear D. The sample comprised sorted CD4+, CD8+, or CD8+CD57+ T cells (not recorded which) from PBMCs. This TCR was recovered from a human donor with aplastic anemia. Here the CDR3 reads CSASWVPTSYEQYF. CDR3 sequence (DNA): TGCAGTGCTAGCTGGGTCCCAACCTCCTACGAGCAGTACTTC.